This T cell receptor beta chain originates from a study of shared clonotypes between healthy human individuals. The study's findings and limits: Richness estimates generally favored naive over memory subsets.

Under the authors' procedure: Without quality scores, immunoSEQ junctional reads could not be filtered like full-length reads. The data were produced by immunoSEQ multiplex PCR, yet TCRdb's version contains in-frame clones alone and is incomplete. D and trimming were read from the DNA, whereas the V and J calls and clone size are those reported in that table. The table lists about 1 million clones, 65% to 75% of them singletons. V dropped 5 bases and J dropped 4 bases, with 14 bases sitting between them. The CDR3 runs to 15 residues. Germline V lookup: CDR1 SGHDN, CDR2 FVKESK. The table lists this clone with a few counts. Its antigen is not identified.

The specimen was memory CD4+ T cells sorted from blood. As for subset: CD45RA-negative fraction. The chain combines TRBV14 with TRBJ2-2; D perhaps matches TRBD2 (6 bases). The TCR originated in a man aged 18 to 30 in good health. The CDR3 spells CASSGRLGGTGELFF. CDR3 nucleotides: TGTGCCAGCAGCGGGAGACTAGGAGGCACCGGGGAGCTGTTTTTT.